This T cell receptor (beta chain) appears in the sequencing data of a study of identical twins. Broader study findings: Conclusions relied on cross-sectional statistical analysis, not following the same donors.

Of note for this clonotype: The antigen is undetermined.

A universal primer site arose from template switching, and cDNA bore unique molecular identifiers. TCRdb used MiXCR to reprocess the 5' RACE reads, holding one entry per CDR3 protein. This table has about 210,000 distinct CDR3 sequences, less than 10% appearing once. What was sequenced was memory (CD45RO+) T cells sorted from blood. The receptor was isolated from a young woman in good health.

This CDR3 reads CSAREGLAGDGEQFF. In DNA form, the CDR3 reads TGCAGTGCTAGGGAAGGACTAGCGGGAGACGGTGAGCAGTTCTTC. The chain couples TRBV20-1 to TRBJ2-1, with 13 bases fitting TRBD2. V lost 3 bases to trimming and J lost 9 bases; unmatched junction nucleotides: 8. From germline, CDR1 is DFQATT and CDR2 SNEGSKA (reference sequence). There are 15 residues in the CDR3.